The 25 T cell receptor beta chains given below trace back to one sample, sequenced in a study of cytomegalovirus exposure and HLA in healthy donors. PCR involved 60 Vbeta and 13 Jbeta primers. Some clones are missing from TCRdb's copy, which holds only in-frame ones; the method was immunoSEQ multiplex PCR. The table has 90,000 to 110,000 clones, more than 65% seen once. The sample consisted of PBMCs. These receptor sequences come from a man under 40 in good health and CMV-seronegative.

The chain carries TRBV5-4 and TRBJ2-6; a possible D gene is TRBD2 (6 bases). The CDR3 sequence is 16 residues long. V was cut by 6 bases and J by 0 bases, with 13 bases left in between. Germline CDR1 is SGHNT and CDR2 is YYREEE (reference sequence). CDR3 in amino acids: CASTTGRNSGANVLTF. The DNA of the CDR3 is TGTGCCAGCACCACCGGGAGAAACTCTGGGGCCAACGTCCTGACTTTC.

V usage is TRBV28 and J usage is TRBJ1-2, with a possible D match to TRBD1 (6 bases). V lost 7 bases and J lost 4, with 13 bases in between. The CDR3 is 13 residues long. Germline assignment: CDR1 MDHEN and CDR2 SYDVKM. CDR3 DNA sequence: TGTGCCAGCATCCCGGACAGAACCTATGGCTACACCTTC. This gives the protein CASIPDRTYGYTF.

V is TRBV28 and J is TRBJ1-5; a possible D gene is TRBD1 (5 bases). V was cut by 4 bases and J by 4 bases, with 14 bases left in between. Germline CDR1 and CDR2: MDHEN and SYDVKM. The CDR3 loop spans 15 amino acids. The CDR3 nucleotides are TGTGCCAGCAGTTATGGAGGGGTTCGGAATCAGCCCCAGCATTTT. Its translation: CASSYGGVRNQPQHF.

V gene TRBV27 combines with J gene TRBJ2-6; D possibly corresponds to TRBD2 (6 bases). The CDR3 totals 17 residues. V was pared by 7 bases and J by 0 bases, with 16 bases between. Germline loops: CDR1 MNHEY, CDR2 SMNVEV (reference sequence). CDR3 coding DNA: TGTGCCAGCACTACGGGACTCACGAACTCTGGGGCCAACGTCCTGACTTTC. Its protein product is CASTTGLTNSGANVLTF.

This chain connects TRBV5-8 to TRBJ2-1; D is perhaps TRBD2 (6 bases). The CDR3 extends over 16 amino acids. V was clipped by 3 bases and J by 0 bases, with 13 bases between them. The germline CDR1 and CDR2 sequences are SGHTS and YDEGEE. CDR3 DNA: TGTGCCAGCAGCTCCGGGTGGAGGGGCTCCTACAATGAGCAGTTCTTC. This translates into CASSSGWRGSYNEQFF.

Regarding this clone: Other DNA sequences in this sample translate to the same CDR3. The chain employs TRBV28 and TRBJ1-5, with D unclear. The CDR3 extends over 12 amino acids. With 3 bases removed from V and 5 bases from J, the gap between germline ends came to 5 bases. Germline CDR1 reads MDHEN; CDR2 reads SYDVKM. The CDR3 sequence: CASSLSDQPQHF. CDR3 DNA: TGTGCCAGCAGTTTGAGTGATCAGCCCCAGCATTTT.

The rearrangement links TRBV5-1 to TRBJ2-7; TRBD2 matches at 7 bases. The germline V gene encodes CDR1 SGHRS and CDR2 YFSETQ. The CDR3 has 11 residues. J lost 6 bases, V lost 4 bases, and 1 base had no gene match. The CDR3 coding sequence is TGCGCCAGCAGCGGGGGGGGCGAGCAGTACTTC. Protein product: CASSGGGEQYF.

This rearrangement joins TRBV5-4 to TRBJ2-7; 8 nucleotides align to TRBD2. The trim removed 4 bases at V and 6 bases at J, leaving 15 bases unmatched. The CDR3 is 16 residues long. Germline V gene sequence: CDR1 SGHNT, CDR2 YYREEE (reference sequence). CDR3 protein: CASSLVGAGLAPEQYF. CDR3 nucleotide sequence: TGTGCCAGCAGCCTGGTGGGCGCCGGACTAGCCCCCGAGCAGTACTTC.

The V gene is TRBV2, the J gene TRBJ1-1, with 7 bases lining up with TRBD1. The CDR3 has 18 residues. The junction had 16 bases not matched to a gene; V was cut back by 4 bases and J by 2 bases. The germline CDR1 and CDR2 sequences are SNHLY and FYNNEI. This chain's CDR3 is CASSVLRRGQAKNTEAFF. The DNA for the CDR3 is TGTGCCAGCAGTGTTCTTAGACGCGGACAGGCGAAAAACACTGAAGCTTTCTTT.

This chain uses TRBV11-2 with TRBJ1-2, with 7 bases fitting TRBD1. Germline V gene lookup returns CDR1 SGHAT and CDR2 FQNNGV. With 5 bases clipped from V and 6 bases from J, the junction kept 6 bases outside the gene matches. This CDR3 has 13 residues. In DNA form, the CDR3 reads TGTGCCAGCAGCCCACAGGGGATGAATGGCTACACCTTC. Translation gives CASSPQGMNGYTF.

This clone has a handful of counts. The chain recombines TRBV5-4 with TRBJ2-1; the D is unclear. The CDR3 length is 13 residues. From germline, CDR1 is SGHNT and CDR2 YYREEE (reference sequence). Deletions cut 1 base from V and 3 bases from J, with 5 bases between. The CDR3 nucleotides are TGTGCCAGCAGCTTGAGAGACTACAATGAGCAGTTCTTC. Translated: CASSLRDYNEQFF.

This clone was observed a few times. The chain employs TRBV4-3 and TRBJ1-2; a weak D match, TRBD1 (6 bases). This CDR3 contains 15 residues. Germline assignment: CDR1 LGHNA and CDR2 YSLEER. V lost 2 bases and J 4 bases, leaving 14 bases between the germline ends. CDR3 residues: CASSQQGYSPYGYTF. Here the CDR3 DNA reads TGCGCCAGCAGCCAACAGGGGTACAGCCCCTATGGCTACACCTTC.

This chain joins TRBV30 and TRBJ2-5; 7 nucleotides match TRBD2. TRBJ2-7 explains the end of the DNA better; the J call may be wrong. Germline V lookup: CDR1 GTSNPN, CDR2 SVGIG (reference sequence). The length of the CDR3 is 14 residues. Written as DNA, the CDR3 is TGTGCCTGGGGAGGGCTAGCGGAGACCTACGAGCAGTACTTC. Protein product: CAWGGLAETYEQYF.

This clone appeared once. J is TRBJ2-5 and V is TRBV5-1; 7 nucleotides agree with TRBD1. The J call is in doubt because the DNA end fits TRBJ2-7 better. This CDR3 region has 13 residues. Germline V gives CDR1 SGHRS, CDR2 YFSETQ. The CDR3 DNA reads TGCGCCAGCAGCTTTGGGACAGAATACGAGCAGTACTTC. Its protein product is CASSFGTEYEQYF.

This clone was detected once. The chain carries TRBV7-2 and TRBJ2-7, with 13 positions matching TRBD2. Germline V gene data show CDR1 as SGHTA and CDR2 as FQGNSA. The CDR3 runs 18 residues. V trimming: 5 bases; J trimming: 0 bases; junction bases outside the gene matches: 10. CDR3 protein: CASSPRTSGSDASYEQYF. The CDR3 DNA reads TGTGCCAGCAGCCCGAGGACTAGCGGGAGTGACGCCTCCTACGAGCAGTACTTC.

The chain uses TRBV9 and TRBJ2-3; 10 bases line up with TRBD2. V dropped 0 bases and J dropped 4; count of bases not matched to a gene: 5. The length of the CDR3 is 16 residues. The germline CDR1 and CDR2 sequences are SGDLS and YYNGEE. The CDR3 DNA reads TGTGCCAGCAGCGTAGAAGCGGGAGGGGGCGCAGATACGCAGTATTTT. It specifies CASSVEAGGGADTQYF.

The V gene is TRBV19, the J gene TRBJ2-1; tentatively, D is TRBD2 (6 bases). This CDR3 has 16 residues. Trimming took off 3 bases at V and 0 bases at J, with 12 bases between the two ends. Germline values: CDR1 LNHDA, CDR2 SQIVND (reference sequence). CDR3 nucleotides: TGTGCCAGTAGTATGGTAGCGGCGAGCTCCTACAATGAGCAGTTCTTC. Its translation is CASSMVAASSYNEQFF.

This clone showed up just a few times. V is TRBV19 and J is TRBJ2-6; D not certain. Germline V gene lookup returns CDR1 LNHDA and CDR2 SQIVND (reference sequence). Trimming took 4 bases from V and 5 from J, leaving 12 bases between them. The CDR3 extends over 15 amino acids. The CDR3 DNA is TGTGCCAGTAGTACCGTCTCAGGTCGGGCCAACGTCCTGACTTTC. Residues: CASSTVSGRANVLTF.

The CDR3 DNA follows: TGTGCCTGGAGTGTAGGAGGCTATGGGGCCAACGTCCTGACTTTC. It translates to CAWSVGGYGANVLTF. The chain recombines TRBV30 with TRBJ2-6; perhaps TRBD2 as D (5 bases). The CDR3 loop spans 15 amino acids. The V end lost 0 bases, the J end lost 3 bases, and 9 bases lay between the germline ends. The germline V gene has CDR1 GTSNPN and CDR2 SVGIG (reference sequence).

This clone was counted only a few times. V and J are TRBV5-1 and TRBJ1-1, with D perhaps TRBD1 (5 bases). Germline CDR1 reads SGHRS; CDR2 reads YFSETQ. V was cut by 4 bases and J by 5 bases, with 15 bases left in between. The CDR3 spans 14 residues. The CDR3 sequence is CASSDQGTSTEAFF. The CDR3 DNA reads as TGCGCCAGCAGCGACCAGGGAACTTCGACTGAAGCTTTCTTT.

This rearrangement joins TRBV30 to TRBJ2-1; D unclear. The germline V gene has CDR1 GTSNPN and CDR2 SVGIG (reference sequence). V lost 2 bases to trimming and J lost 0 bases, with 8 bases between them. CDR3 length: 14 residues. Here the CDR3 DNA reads TGTGCCTGGAGTACTTCCGCCTCCTACAATGAGCAGTTCTTC. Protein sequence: CAWSTSASYNEQFF.

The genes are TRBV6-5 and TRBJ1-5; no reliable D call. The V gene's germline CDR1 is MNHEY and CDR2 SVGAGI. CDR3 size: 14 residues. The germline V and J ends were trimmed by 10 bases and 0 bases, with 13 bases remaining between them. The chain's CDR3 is CATRNSDSNQPQHF. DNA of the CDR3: TGTGCCACCCGAAACAGTGATAGCAATCAGCCCCAGCATTTT.

Here the CDR3 reads CAWDRTSGGTDTQYF. The CDR3 nucleotides read TGTGCCTGGGACCGGACTAGCGGAGGCACAGATACGCAGTATTTT. This chain links TRBV30 with TRBJ2-3; 10 nucleotides agree with TRBD2. The germline V gene has CDR1 GTSNPN and CDR2 SVGIG (reference sequence). The CDR3 sequence is 15 residues long. V trimming: 5 bases; J trimming: 1 base; junction bases outside the gene matches: 6.

DNA for the CDR3: TGTGCCAGCCATCCCCCGAACCCTTCAGGTGGCTACACCTTC. This gives the protein CASHPPNPSGGYTF. The chain recombines TRBV18 with TRBJ1-2; D not certain. Germline CDR1 reads KGHSH; CDR2 reads LQKENI. Trimming pared 8 bases from V and 7 bases from J, leaving 20 bases between. There are 14 residues in the CDR3.

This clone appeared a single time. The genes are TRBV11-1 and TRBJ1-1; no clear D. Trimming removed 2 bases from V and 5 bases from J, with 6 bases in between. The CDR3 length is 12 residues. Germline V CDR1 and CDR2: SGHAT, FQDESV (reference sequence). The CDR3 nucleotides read TGTGCCAGCAGCTTACGAGATACTGAAGCTTTCTTT. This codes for CASSLRDTEAFF.